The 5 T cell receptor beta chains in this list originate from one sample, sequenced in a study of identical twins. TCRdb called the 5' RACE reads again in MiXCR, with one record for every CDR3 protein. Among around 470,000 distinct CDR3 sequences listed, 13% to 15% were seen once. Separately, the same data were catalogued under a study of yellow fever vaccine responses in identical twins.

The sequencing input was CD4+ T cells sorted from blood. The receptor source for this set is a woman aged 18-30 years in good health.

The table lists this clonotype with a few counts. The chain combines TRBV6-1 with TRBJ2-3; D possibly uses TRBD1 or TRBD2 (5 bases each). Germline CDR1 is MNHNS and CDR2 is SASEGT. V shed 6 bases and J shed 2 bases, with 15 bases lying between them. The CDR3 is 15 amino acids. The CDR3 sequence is CASRIRGGPTDTQYF. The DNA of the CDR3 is TGTGCCAGCAGGATTCGGGGCGGACCCACAGATACGCAGTATTTT.

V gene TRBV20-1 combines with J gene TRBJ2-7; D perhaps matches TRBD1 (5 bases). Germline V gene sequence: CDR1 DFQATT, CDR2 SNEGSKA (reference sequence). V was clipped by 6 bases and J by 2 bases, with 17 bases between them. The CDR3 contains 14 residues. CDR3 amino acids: CSALNRQRPYEQYF. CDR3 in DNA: TGCAGTGCCTTAAACAGACAGCGACCCTACGAGCAGTACTTC.

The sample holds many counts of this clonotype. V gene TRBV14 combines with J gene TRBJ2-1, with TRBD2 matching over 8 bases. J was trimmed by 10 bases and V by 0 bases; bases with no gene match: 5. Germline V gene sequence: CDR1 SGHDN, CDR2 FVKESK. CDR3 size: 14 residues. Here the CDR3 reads CASSQDITSGEQFF. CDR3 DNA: TGTGCCAGCAGCCAAGATATCACTAGCGGCGAGCAGTTCTTC.

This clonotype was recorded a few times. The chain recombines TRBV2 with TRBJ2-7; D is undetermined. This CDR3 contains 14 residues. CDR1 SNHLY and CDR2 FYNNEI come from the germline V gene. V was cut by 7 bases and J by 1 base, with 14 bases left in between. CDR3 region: CASKGRTGSYEQYF. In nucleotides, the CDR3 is TGTGCCAGCAAAGGCAGGACGGGTTCCTACGAGCAGTACTTC.

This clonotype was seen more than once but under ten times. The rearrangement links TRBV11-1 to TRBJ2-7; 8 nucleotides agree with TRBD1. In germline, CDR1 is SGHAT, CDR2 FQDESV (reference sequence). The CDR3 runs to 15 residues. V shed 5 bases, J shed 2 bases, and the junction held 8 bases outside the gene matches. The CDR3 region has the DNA TGTGCCAGCAGCCGGGGGACAGGACCAACCTACGAGCAGTACTTC. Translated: CASSRGTGPTYEQYF.